This TCR beta chain was sequenced in a study of Ad26.COV2.S vaccination and SARS-CoV-2 variants. General study findings and limits: Non-spike TCR breadth was similar in vaccine and placebo recipients. From the TCR breadth and depth analyses, total T cell responses may have been underestimated. Greater spike-specific TCR breadth was seen in vaccine recipients than in placebo recipients.

Repertoires were generated with immunoSEQ multiplex PCR, while TCRdb's copy carries only in-frame clones and drops some. The sample shows around 170,000 clones, roughly 85% of them seen only once. In regard to this clone: The antigen is not known.

The sample here was peripheral blood, taken after recovery from COVID-19. The receptor was isolated from a human donor who had recovered from COVID-19.

CDR3: CASSPPGRGGEKLFF. CDR3 sequence (DNA): TGTGCCAGCAGCCCCCCCGGACGGGGAGGTGAAAAACTGTTTTTT. V is TRBV3-1 (or the pseudogene TRBV3-2) and J is TRBJ1-4; D ambiguous. Germline-derived CDR1 and CDR2 are LGHDT and YNNKEL (reference sequence). The CDR3 has 15 amino acids. Trimming shortened V by 4 bases and J by 7 bases, and 16 bases separated the two germline ends.